The rows below give T cell receptor beta chains drawn from one sample of a study of blood T cell repertoires in COVID-19. The method was immunoSEQ multiplex PCR; TCRdb's version includes in-frame clones alone and lacks a portion of them. The sample holds 130,000 to 150,000 clones, roughly 80% seen once. Sequences were obtained from PBMCs or T cells enriched from blood (not recorded which). The receptors stem from a middle-aged man who had recovered from COVID-19. Both conserved end residues are part of each CDR3. D genes are given only for firm matches. For some rows the clone size is stated as once, few or many, or as a class when expanded; others skip it.

- 14 TRBD1 TRBJ2-1 TRBV5-4 TGTGCCAGCAGCTACAGGGGAACGGGCAATGAGCAGTTCTTC CASSYRGTGNEQFF
- 13 - TRBJ2-2 TRBV2 TGTGCCAGCAGGGAGGGTGTGACCGGGGAGCTGTTTTTT CASREGVTGELFF
few 13 - TRBJ1-6 TRBV18 TGTGCCAGCTCACCACTCGATAATTCACCCCTCCACTTT CASSPLDNSPLHF
- 16 - TRBJ2-5 TRBV14 TGTGCCAGCAGCCAAGATCCAGGGGCAAGGAGGGAGACCCAGTACTTC CASSQDPGARRETQYF
- 14 TRBD1 TRBJ1-5 TRBV3-1/TRBV3-2 TGTGCCAGCAGCCAAGGGACAGGAGGACAGCCCCAGCATTTT CASSQGTGGQPQHF
once 16 - TRBJ1-3 TRBV7-2 TGTGCCAGCAGCAGTCGAGGCTCGCCGACTGGAAACACCATATATTTT CASSSRGSPTGNTIYF
- 15 - TRBJ1-2 TRBV19 TGTGCCAGTACTAGGACAGTCATCCCCAACTATGGCTACACCTTC CASTRTVIPNYGYTF
- 14 - TRBJ2-7 TRBV18 TGTGCCAGCTCCCCCGGGATAAGCTCCTACGAGCAGTACTTC CASSPGISSYEQYF
- 15 - TRBJ1-1 TRBV28 TGTGCCAGCAGTTCCCCGACAGGCGAGAACACTGAAGCTTTCTTT CASSSPTGENTEAFF
- 14 TRBD2 TRBJ2-7 TRBV18 TGTGCCAGCTCTCGCCCTAGCGGGGGCTACGAGCAGTACTTC CASSRPSGGYEQYF
- 13 - TRBJ1-1 TRBV7-2 TGTGCCAGCAGCGCGACAGTGAACACTGAAGCTTTCTTT CASSATVNTEAFF
few 16 - TRBJ1-2 TRBV5-1 TGCGCCAGCGCTCCGCCCATCCGGACAGTGAACTATGGCTACACCTTC CASAPPIRTVNYGYTF
- 18 - TRBJ1-5 TRBV23-1 TGCGCCAGCAGTCACATCCCCGGGGGGAGATGTAGCAATCAGCCCCAGCATTTT CASSHIPGGRCSNQPQHF
- 13 TRBD1 TRBJ1-4 TRBV5-6 TGTGCCAGCAGCTTATCAGGGGGTGAAAAACTGTTTTTT CASSLSGGEKLFF
- 13 TRBD1 TRBJ1-1 TRBV10-3 TGTGCCATTTCAGTGCCAGGGGGCACTGAAGCTTTCTTT CAISVPGGTEAFF
- 15 TRBD1 TRBJ1-6 TRBV28 TGTGCCAGCAGTTTGGGTGACAGGGTTGGCTCACCCCTCCACTTT CASSLGDRVGSPLHF
once 15 - TRBJ2-7 TRBV11-3 TGTGCCAGCAGCTTAGGGTTTGGCACAGCAGACGAGCAGTACTTC CASSLGFGTADEQYF
- 16 - TRBJ2-1 TRBV9 TGTGCCAGCAGCCCAGCCTCTGGGCGCGCGGGGAATGAGCAGTTCTTC CASSPASGRAGNEQFF
- 14 TRBD1 TRBJ1-3 TRBV5-6 TGTGCCAGCAGCTCAACAGGGGTCGGAAACACCATATATTTT CASSSTGVGNTIYF
few 14 - TRBJ1-2 TRBV30 TGTGCCTGGAGTGTACGGGGACATAACTATGGCTACACCTTC CAWSVRGHNYGYTF
- 17 TRBD1 TRBJ1-5 TRBV20-1 TGCAGTGCTAGTCAGTCAGGGGACAGGGGGTGGAATCAGCCCCAGCATTTT CSASQSGDRGWNQPQHF
- 16 - TRBJ1-5 TRBV6-2/TRBV6-3 TGTGCCAGCAGTTACGGCCCCGTACGTAGCAATCAGCCCCAGCATTTT CASSYGPVRSNQPQHF
once 13 - TRBJ1-1 TRBV7-9 TGTGCCAGCACCTCCGGGGGGAGTACTGAAGCTTTCTTT CASTSGGSTEAFF
- 16 TRBD1 TRBJ2-5 TRBV5-4 TGTGCCAGCAGCTACCCGGGACAGGGCTACCAAGAGACCCAGTACTTC CASSYPGQGYQETQYF
once 14 - TRBJ2-7 TRBV6-5 TGTGCCAGCAGTTACTCGGCAGGTTTCTACGAGCAGTACTTC CASSYSAGFYEQYF
- 16 TRBD1 TRBJ1-3 TRBV6-5 TGTGCCAGCAGATACCCCGGACAGGCCTCTGGAAACACCATATATTTT CASRYPGQASGNTIYF
- 13 - TRBJ1-1 TRBV7-3 TGTGCCAGCAGCTTAATGGGGAGGGCTGAAGCTTTCTTT CASSLMGRAEAFF
- 13 TRBD1 TRBJ1-2 TRBV7-2 TGTGCCAGCAGCAAGGACAGGGAGGGTGGCTACACCTTC CASSKDREGGYTF
- 15 - TRBJ2-7 TRBV11-2 TGTGCCAGCAGCTCCAGCCGGGGTGAATCCTACGAGCAGTACTTC CASSSSRGESYEQYF
- 17 TRBD1 TRBJ2-5 TRBV7-9 TGTGCCAGCAGCTTAGGGGTGACAGGGGTTTACCAAGAGACCCAGTACTTC CASSLGVTGVYQETQYF
- 14 - TRBJ2-1 TRBV29-1 TGCAGCGTTGACCCCCGTAACTCCTACAATGAGCAGTTCTTC CSVDPRNSYNEQFF
- 11 - TRBJ2-7 TRBV15 TGTGCCACCAGCAGAGGAGACGAGCAGTACTTC CATSRGDEQYF
- 16 TRBD1 TRBJ2-1 TRBV7-6 TGTGCCAGCAGCCCCCGACAGGGGGGCTCCTACAATGAGCAGTTCTTC CASSPRQGGSYNEQFF
- 12 - TRBJ1-2 TRBV5-5 TGTGCCAGCAGCTCAAGAGCGTATGGCTACACCTTC CASSSRAYGYTF
- 15 TRBD2 TRBJ2-2 TRBV4-3 TGCGCCAGCAGCCCAGGGACTAGCGGGAGCGGGGAGCTGTTTTTT CASSPGTSGSGELFF
- 16 TRBD1 TRBJ1-6 TRBV6-2/TRBV6-3 TGTGCCAGCAGTTACGACAGGGAACCCCATAATTCACCCCTCCACTTT CASSYDREPHNSPLHF
- 13 - TRBJ1-5 TRBV19 TGTGCCAGTCTTGCGGGGAGCAATCAGCCCCAGCATTTT CASLAGSNQPQHF
- 13 - TRBJ1-1 TRBV5-4 TGTGCCAGCAGCGGGGGGGGAATCGCTGAAGCTTTCTTT CASSGGGIAEAFF
once 15 TRBD1 TRBJ1-2 TRBV10-3 TGTGCCATCAGTGACCCGGGACAGGGAAAGGGGGGCTACACCTTC CAISDPGQGKGGYTF
- 14 - TRBJ1-1 TRBV30 TGTGCCTGGAACCCCGAGACGGGAAACACTGAAGCTTTCTTT CAWNPETGNTEAFF
- 14 - TRBJ1-4 TRBV20-1 TGCAGTGCTAGTCACGGAGGATCGAATGAAAAACTGTTTTTT CSASHGGSNEKLFF
- 15 - TRBJ2-2 TRBV2 TGTGCCAGCAGTGAACGATCGCAGGGTACCGGGGAGCTGTTTTTT CASSERSQGTGELFF
- 15 - TRBJ2-5 TRBV5-1 TGCGCCAGCGGCGAGGGGGGGGCCCTCCAAGAGACCCAGTACTTC CASGEGGALQETQYF
- 13 - TRBJ2-4 TRBV19 TGTGCCAGTATCGATTGGCAGGAAAACATTCAGTACTTC CASIDWQENIQYF
- 14 - TRBJ1-4 TRBV7-8 TGTGCCAGCAGCCCCGGGGAGGGGAATGAAAAACTGTTTTTT CASSPGEGNEKLFF
- 15 - TRBJ1-4 TRBV7-2 TGTGCCAGCAGCTTAGGGGAGTCCGGGAGTGAAAAACTGTTTTTT CASSLGESGSEKLFF
- 14 TRBD1 TRBJ2-1 TRBV2 TGTGCCAGCAGGGAGACAGGGGCTTACAATGAGCAGTTCTTC CASRETGAYNEQFF
- 13 - TRBJ1-5 TRBV29-1 TGCGCTACGGGAGACACTAGCAATCAGCCCCAGCATTTT CATGDTSNQPQHF
- 15 TRBD2 TRBJ2-7 TRBV7-2 TGTGCCAGCACCGGGACTAGCGGGGGGGCAGGCGAGCAGTACTTC CASTGTSGGAGEQYF
- 15 - TRBJ2-1 TRBV6-5 TGTGCCAGCAGTCAAATTAAGCATCAGGTCAATGAGCAGTTCTTC CASSQIKHQVNEQFF
- 12 TRBD1 TRBJ1-2 TRBV19 TGTGCCAGTGCATCAGGGGGGCGAGGCTACACCTTC CASASGGRGYTF